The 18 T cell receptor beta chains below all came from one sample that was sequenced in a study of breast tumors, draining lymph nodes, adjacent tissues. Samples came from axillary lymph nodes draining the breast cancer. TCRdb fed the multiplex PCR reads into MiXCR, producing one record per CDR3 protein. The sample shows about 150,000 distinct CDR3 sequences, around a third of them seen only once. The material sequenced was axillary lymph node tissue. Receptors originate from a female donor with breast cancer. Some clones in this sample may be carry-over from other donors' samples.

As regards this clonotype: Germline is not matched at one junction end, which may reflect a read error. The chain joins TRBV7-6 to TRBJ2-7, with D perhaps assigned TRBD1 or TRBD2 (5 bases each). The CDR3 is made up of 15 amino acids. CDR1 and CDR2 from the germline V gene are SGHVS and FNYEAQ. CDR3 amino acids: CASSPGTVGSYEQHF. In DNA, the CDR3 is TGTGCCAGCAGCCCCGGGACGGTTGGGTCCTACGAGCAGCACTTC. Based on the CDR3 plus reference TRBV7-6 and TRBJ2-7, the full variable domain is GAGVSQSPRYKVTKRGQDVALRCDPISGHVSLYWYRQALGQGPEFLTYFNYEAQQDKSGLPNDRFSAERPEGSISTLTIQRTEQRDSAMYRCASSPGTVGSYEQHFGPGTRLTVT.

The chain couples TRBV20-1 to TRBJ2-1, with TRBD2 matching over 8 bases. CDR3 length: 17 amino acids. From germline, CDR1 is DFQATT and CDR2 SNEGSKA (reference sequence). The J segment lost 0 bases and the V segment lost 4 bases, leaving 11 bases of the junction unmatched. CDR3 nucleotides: TGCAGTGCTACGACCTTGACTAGCGTAAGCTCCTACAATGAGCAGTTCTTC. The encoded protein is CSATTLTSVSSYNEQFF.

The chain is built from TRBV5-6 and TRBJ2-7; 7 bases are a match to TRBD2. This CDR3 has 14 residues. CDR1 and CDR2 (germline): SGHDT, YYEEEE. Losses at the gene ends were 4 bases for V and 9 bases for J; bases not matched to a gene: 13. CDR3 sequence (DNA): TGTGCCAGCAGCGTCTTCTTCGCCCAGCGGGGGCAGTACTTC. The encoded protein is CASSVFFAQRGQYF.

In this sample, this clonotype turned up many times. CDR3 sequence: CASSPGTGTDTQYF. In DNA form, the CDR3 reads TGCGCCAGCAGCCCTGGGACAGGCACAGATACGCAGTATTTT. This chain links TRBV5-1 with TRBJ2-3; TRBD1 matches at 7 bases. CDR1 and CDR2 from the germline V gene are SGHRS and YFSETQ. V shed 4 bases and J 1 base; nucleotides not matched to a gene: 3. The CDR3 totals 14 residues.

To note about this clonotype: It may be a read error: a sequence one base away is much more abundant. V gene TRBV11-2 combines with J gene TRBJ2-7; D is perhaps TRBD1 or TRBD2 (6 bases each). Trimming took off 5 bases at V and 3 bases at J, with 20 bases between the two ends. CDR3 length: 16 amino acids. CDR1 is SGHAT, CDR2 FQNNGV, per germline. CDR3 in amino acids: CASSPRGGAGLYEQYF. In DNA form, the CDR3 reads TGTGCCAGCAGCCCCAGGGGAGGCGCCGGGCTCTACGAGCAGTACTTC. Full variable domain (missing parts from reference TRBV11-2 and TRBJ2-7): EAGVAQSPRYKIIEKRQSVAFWCNPISGHATLYWYQQILGQGPKLLIQFQNNGVVDDSQLPKDRFSAERLKGVDSTLKIQPAKLEDSAVYLCASSPRGGAGLYEQYFGPGTRLTVT.

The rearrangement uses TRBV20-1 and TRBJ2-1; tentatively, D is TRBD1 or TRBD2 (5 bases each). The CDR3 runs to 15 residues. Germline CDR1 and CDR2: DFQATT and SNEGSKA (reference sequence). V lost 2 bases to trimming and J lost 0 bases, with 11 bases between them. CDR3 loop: CSARFRDHSYNEQFF. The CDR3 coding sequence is TGCAGTGCTAGATTCCGGGACCACTCCTACAATGAGCAGTTCTTC.

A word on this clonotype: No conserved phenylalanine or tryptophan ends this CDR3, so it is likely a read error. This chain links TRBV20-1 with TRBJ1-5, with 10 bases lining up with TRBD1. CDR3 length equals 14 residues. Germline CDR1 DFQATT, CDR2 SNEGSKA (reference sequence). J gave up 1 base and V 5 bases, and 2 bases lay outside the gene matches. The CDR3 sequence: CSAGGQGSNQPQHG. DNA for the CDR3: TGCAGTGCTGGGGGACAGGGGAGCAATCAGCCCCAGCATGGT.

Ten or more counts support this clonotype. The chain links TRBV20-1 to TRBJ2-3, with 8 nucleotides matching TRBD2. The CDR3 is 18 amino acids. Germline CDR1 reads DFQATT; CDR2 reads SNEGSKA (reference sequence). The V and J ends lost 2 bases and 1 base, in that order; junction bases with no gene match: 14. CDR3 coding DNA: TGCAGTGCTAGATCGGGGGGGGGGGCGCAGGGCCGCACAGATACGCAGTATTTT. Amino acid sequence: CSARSGGGAQGRTDTQYF.

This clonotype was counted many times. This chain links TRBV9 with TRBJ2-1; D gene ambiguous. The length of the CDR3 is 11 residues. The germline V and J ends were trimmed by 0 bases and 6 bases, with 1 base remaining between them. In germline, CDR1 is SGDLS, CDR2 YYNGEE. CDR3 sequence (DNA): TGTGCCAGCAGCGTAGCCAATGAGCAGTTCTTC. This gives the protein CASSVANEQFF.

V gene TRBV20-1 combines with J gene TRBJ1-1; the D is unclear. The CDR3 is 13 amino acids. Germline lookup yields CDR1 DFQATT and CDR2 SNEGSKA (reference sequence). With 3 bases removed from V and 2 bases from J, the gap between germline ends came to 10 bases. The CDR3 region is CSASDTDNTEAFF. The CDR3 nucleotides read TGCAGTGCTAGTGATACCGATAACACTGAAGCTTTCTTT.

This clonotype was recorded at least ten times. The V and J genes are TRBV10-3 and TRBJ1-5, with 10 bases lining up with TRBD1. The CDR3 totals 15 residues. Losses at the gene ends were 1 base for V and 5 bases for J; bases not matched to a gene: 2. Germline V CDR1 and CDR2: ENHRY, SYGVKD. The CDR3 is CAISEWGTGDQPQHF. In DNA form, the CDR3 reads TGTGCCATCAGTGAGTGGGGGACAGGGGATCAGCCCCAGCATTTT.

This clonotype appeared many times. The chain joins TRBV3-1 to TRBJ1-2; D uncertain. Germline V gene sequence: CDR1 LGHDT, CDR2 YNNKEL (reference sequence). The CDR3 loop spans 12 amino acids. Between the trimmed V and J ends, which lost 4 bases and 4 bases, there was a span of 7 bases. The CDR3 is CASSLGTYGYTF. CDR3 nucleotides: TGTGCCAGCAGCCTTGGCACCTATGGCTACACCTTC.

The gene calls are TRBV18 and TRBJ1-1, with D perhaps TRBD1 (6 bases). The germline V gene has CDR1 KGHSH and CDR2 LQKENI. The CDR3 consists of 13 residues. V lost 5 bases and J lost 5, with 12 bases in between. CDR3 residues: CASSRGGVTEAFF. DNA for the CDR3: TGTGCCAGCTCAAGGGGGGGCGTGACTGAAGCTTTCTTT.

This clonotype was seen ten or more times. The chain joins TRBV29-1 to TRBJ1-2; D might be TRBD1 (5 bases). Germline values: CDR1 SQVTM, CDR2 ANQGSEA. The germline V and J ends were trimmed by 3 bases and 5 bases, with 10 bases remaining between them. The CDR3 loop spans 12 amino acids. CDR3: CSVDSTAYGYTF. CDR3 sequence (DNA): TGCAGCGTTGATTCGACAGCTTATGGCTACACCTTC.

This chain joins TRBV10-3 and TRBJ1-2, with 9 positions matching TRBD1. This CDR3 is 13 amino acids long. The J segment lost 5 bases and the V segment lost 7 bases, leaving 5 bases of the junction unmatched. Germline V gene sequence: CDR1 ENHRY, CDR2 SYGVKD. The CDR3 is CAINSGTGYGYTF. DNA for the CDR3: TGTGCCATCAATTCTGGGACAGGGTATGGCTACACCTTC.

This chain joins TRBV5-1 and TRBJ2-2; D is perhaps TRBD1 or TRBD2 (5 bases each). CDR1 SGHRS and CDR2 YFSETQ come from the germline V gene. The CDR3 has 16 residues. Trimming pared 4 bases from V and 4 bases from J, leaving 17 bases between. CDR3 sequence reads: CASSRLGDGPTGELFF. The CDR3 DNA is TGCGCCAGCAGCCGTCTCGGGGACGGACCCACCGGGGAGCTGTTTTTT.

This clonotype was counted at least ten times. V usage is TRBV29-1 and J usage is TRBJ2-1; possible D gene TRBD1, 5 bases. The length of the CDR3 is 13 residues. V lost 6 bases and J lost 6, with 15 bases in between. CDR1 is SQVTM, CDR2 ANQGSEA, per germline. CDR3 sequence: CSVKSQGSNEQFF. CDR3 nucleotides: TGCAGCGTCAAGAGTCAGGGATCCAATGAGCAGTTCTTC.

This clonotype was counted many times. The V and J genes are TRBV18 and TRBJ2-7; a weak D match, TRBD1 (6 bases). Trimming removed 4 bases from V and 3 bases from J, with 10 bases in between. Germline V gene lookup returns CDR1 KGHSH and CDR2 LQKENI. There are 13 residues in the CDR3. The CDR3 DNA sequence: TGTGCCAGCTCACAGGCCAGGGGCTACGAGCAGTACGTC. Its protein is CASSQARGYEQYV.